The 18 T cell receptor beta chains below all came from one sample that was sequenced in a study of T cell clonality in common variable immunodeficiency. Points from the study as a whole: Common variable immunodeficiency TCR beta sequences reportedly had fewer deletions and N-nucleotide insertions.

Their cognate antigens are unknown. This table comes from immunoSEQ multiplex PCR, and its TCRdb copy is limited to in-frame clones, with some not included. The table lists tens of thousands of clones, with no singletons. Sequenced input: peripheral blood mononuclear cells. Receptors originate from a human donor with common variable immunodeficiency.

There are many counts of this clone. Coverage ceases 3 residues before the CDR3 finishes, and the germline J gene fills in the end. The chain joins TRBV5-5 to TRBJ1-1; D gene ambiguous. With 2 bases removed from V and 1 base from J, the gap between germline ends came to 9 bases. The CDR3 totals 14 residues. Germline CDR1 reads SGHKS; CDR2 reads YYEKEE (reference sequence). CDR3 DNA, as far as it was read: TGTGCCAGCAGCTTTCAGGTAACGAACACTGAA. This sequence encodes CASSFQVTNTE. The full CDR3 is CASSFQVTNTEAFF.

Many counts were recorded for this clone. With the read ending 3 residues before the CDR3 end, the germline J gene is used to fill in that end. This chain connects TRBV18 to TRBJ2-5; 7 bases fit TRBD2. V lost 1 base to trimming and J lost 2 bases; unmatched junction nucleotides: 4. The CDR3 has 15 amino acids. Germline V CDR1 and CDR2: KGHSH, LQKENI. The CDR3 region is CASSPRGLPQETQYF. The part of the CDR3 DNA that was read is TGTGCCAGCTCACCACGGGGACTACCGCAAGAGACC. The full variable domain, its missing parts supplied by reference TRBV18 and TRBJ2-5, is NAGVMQNPRHLVRRRGQEARLRCSPMKGHSHVYWYRQLPEEGLKFMVYLQKENIIDESGMPKERFSAEFPKEGPSILRIQQVVRGDSAAYFCASSPRGLPQETQYFGPGTRLLVL.

This clone has at least ten counts. The read comes to an end 3 residues before the CDR3 does, leaving the germline J gene to fill in the end. The V call is TRBV5-1, the J call TRBJ2-1, with a tentative D call TRBD1 (5 bases). The germline V and J ends were trimmed by 4 bases and 2 bases, with 16 bases remaining between them. The CDR3 contains 16 residues. Germline-derived CDR1 and CDR2 are SGHRS and YFSETQ. CDR3 DNA, as far as it was read: TGCGCCAGCAGCCCCGGACACCTCGGCACCTACAATGAG. Its translation is CASSPGHLGTYNE. The CDR3 reads in full as CASSPGHLGTYNEQFF.

Ten or more counts support this clone. The missing CDR3 end, 3 residues past where the read stops, is filled in from the germline J gene. The chain is built from TRBV19 and TRBJ1-3, with D unclear. Germline-derived CDR1 and CDR2 are LNHDA and SQIVND (reference sequence). Trimming shortened V by 3 bases and J by 0 bases, and 9 bases separated the two germline ends. The CDR3 is 15 residues long. The sequenced part of the CDR3 DNA is TGTGCCAGTAGTATTGGCAGTTACTCTGGAAACACC. Its translation: CASSIGSYSGNT. The entire CDR3 is CASSIGSYSGNTIYF.

There are many counts of this clone. The CDR3 extends 3 residues past the end of the read, so its final part is completed from the germline J gene. The chain employs TRBV18 and TRBJ2-1, with TRBD2 matching 8 bases. The CDR3 loop spans 15 amino acids. Germline-derived CDR1 and CDR2 are KGHSH and LQKENI. V gave up 3 bases and J gave up 1 base; unmatched junction bases: 2. CDR3 DNA, as far as it was read: TGTGCCAGCTCACCTAGCGGGATATCCTACAATGAG. This gives the protein CASSPSGISYNE. The complete CDR3 reads CASSPSGISYNEQFF.

Remarks on this clone: Read coverage stops 3 residues before the CDR3 terminus; the germline J gene supplies the remainder. The chain recombines TRBV5-1 with TRBJ2-5, with D perhaps being TRBD1 or TRBD2 (5 bases each). This CDR3 has 14 residues. The V end was cut by 5 bases, the J end by 3 bases, with 14 bases between. Germline values: CDR1 SGHRS, CDR2 YFSETQ. This CDR3 is CASRRGLREETQYF. The part of the CDR3 DNA that was read is TGCGCCAGCAGGAGGGGTCTCAGGGAAGAGACC.

In the case of this clone: The read halts 3 residues ahead of the CDR3 end, with the missing end drawn from the germline J gene. This chain links TRBV7-6 with TRBJ2-2; 8 bases agree with TRBD1. The CDR3 extends over 15 amino acids. The trim removed 6 bases at V and 8 bases at J, leaving 11 bases unmatched. The germline gives CDR1 SGHVS, CDR2 FNYEAQ. CDR3 bases read: TGTGCCAGCAGGCCCGAGACAGGGGCTGTGGGGGAG. The encoded protein is CASRPETGAVGE. The complete CDR3 sequence is CASRPETGAVGELFF.

This clone was seen repeatedly, ten times or more. Incomplete CDR3 DNA: TGCGCCAGCAGTGAGTCTGGTCTATTAACAGATACG. Encoded protein: CASSESGLLTDT. The complete CDR3 protein is CASSESGLLTDTQYF. The chain is built from TRBV10-1 and TRBJ2-3; D not certain. The read gets to within 3 residues of the CDR3 end, and the germline J gene fills in the rest. Trimming shortened V by 0 bases and J by 3 bases, and 10 bases separated the two germline ends. Germline assignment: CDR1 WNHNN and CDR2 SYGVQD (reference sequence). This CDR3 has 15 residues.

This clone was detected a few times. The read terminates 3 residues before the CDR3 end, so the remaining end is supplied by the germline J gene. The chain links TRBV6-2 or TRBV6-3 to TRBJ2-7, with 7 bases lining up with TRBD2. J gave up 3 bases and V 2 bases, and 1 base lay outside the gene matches. Germline loops: CDR1 MNHEY, CDR2 SVGEGT. This CDR3 is built from 13 residues. The CDR3 loop is CASSYSGIYEQYF. The covered CDR3 bases are TGTGCCAGCAGTTACAGCGGGATCTACGAG.

This clone was picked up many times. Read sequence stops 3 residues before the CDR3 end, and the germline J gene provides the missing end. The V and J genes are TRBV29-1 and TRBJ1-5; possibly TRBD1 for D (6 bases). Per germline, CDR1 SQVTM and CDR2 ANQGSEA. The V gene lost 7 bases and the J gene lost 4 bases, with 11 bases spanning the gap. The CDR3 is made up of 12 amino acids. CDR3 DNA, as far as it was read: TGCAGCGATCAGGGGCCTAATCAGCCC. This gives the protein CSDQGPNQP. The full CDR3 sequence reads CSDQGPNQPQHF.

This clone was seen ten or more times. The CDR3 extends 3 residues past the end of the read, so its final part is completed from the germline J gene. The gene calls are TRBV18 and TRBJ2-2, with TRBD1 matching over 7 bases. This CDR3 is built from 15 residues. Germline CDR1 and CDR2: KGHSH and LQKENI. J was trimmed by 6 bases and V by 3 bases; bases with no gene match: 7. Partial CDR3 DNA: TGTGCCAGCTCACCGGGACAGCGAGGCGCCGGGGAG. It codes for CASSPGQRGAGE. In full, the CDR3 reads CASSPGQRGAGELFF.

This clone was recorded at least ten times. Sequencing ends 3 residues short of the CDR3 end; the germline J gene provides the rest. The J gene is TRBJ2-3, the V gene TRBV14; D gene ambiguous. The CDR3 totals 13 residues. Per the germline V gene, CDR1 is SGHDN and CDR2 is FVKESK. Trimming pared 1 base from V and 5 bases from J, leaving 7 bases between. The sequenced part of the CDR3 DNA is TGTGCCAGCAGCCAAGGAGCAGGAGATACG. Protein: CASSQGAGDT. From start to end, the CDR3 is CASSQGAGDTQYF.

This clone was observed at least ten times. Sequencing ends 3 residues short of the CDR3 end; the germline J gene provides the rest. The V call is TRBV14, the J call TRBJ2-2; a possible D gene is TRBD2 (5 bases). From germline, CDR1 is SGHDN and CDR2 FVKESK. V gave up 4 bases and J gave up 6 bases, with 21 bases separating them. The CDR3 is 17 amino acids. The DNA read from the CDR3 is TGTGCCAGCAGCCCGGAAGTGAGGCTAGCCTACGCCGGGGAG. Residues: CASSPEVRLAYAGE. The complete CDR3 protein is CASSPEVRLAYAGELFF. The full variable domain, in which reference TRBV14 and TRBJ2-2 provide the parts outside the CDR3, is EAGVTQFPSHSVIEKGQTVTLRCDPISGHDNLYWYRRVMGKEIKFLLHFVKESKQDESGMPNNRFLAERTGGTYSTLKVQPAELEDSGVYFCASSPEVRLAYAGELFFGEGSRLTVL.

This clone was counted many times. The observed sequence ends 3 residues before the CDR3 terminus, with the missing tail filled in from the germline J gene. The chain has TRBV18 and TRBJ2-7; TRBD1 is a possible D gene (5 bases). Trimming removed 5 bases at V and 3 bases at J, with 14 bases between. CDR1 KGHSH and CDR2 LQKENI come from the germline V gene. This CDR3 contains 14 residues. The DNA read from the CDR3 is TGTGCCAGCTCAACAGGACAAGGACGCTACGAG. This encodes CASSTGQGRYE. In full, the CDR3 reads CASSTGQGRYEQYF.

This clone was recorded many times. The CDR3 goes on 3 residues after the read ends, and that part is filled in from the germline J gene. V usage is TRBV5-1 and J usage is TRBJ2-7, with D maybe TRBD2 (5 bases). V shed 4 bases and J shed 1 base, with 12 bases lying between them. This CDR3 has 14 residues. Germline loops: CDR1 SGHRS, CDR2 YFSETQ. Partial CDR3 DNA: TGCGCCAGCAGCCCCTCAGCGGCTTCCTACGAG. It is translated as CASSPSAASYE. The whole CDR3 region reads CASSPSAASYEQYF.

With respect to this clone: The read comes to an end 3 residues before the CDR3 does, leaving the germline J gene to fill in the end. The chain joins TRBV20-1 to TRBJ1-6; 7 nucleotides agree with TRBD1. Germline trimming cut 6 bases from V and 2 bases from J; bases unmatched to any gene: 4. The length of the CDR3 is 14 residues. Germline values: CDR1 DFQATT, CDR2 SNEGSKA (reference sequence). CDR3: CSAQDRAYNSPLHF. The sequenced part of the CDR3 DNA is TGCAGTGCCCAAGACAGGGCCTATAATTCACCC.

Comment on this clone: Given a much more abundant clone one base away, this may be a read error. The CDR3 goes on 3 residues after the read ends, and that part is filled in from the germline J gene. The V gene is TRBV6-2 or TRBV6-3, the J gene TRBJ1-5, with 7 bases aligning to TRBD1. Trimming at V came to 4 bases and at J to 6 bases, leaving 9 bases not matched to a gene. CDR1 is MNHEY and CDR2 is SVGEGT in the germline V gene. The CDR3 covers 15 residues. Partial CDR3 DNA: TGTGCCAGCAGTTTGTCAGGGGGAAGATGTCAGCCC. As protein: CASSLSGGRCQP. In full, the CDR3 is CASSLSGGRCQPQHF.

For this clone: The read terminates 3 residues ahead of where the CDR3 ends, so the germline J gene completes it. The chain joins TRBV5-6 to TRBJ1-5; D is undetermined. The germline V gene encodes CDR1 SGHDT and CDR2 YYEEEE. The CDR3 is 15 amino acids. With 0 bases removed from V and 4 bases from J, the gap between germline ends came to 11 bases. Partial CDR3 DNA: TGTGCCAGCAGCTTGGGGGCCGCCCTAAATCAGCCC. This gives the protein CASSLGAALNQP. From start to end, the CDR3 is CASSLGAALNQPQHF. The complete variable domain, with remaining parts taken from reference TRBV5-6 and TRBJ1-5, reads DAGVTQSPTHLIKTRGQQVTLRCSPKSGHDTVSWYQQALGQGPQFIFQYYEEEERQRGNFPDRFSGHQFPNYSSELNVNALLLGDSALYLCASSLGAALNQPQHFGDGTRLSIL.